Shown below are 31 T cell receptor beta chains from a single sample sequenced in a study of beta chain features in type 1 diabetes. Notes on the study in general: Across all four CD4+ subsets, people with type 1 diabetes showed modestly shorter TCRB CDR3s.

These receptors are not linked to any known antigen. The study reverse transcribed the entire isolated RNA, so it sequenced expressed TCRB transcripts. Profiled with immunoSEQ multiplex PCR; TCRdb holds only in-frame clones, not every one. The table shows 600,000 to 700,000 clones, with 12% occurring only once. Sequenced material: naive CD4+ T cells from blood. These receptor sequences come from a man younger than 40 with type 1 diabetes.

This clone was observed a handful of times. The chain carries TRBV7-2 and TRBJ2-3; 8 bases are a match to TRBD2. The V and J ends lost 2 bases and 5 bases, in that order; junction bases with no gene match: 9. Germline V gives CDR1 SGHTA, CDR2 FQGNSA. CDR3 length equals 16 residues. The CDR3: CASSLKGSGGGDTQYF. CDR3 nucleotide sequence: TGTGCCAGCAGCTTAAAAGGGAGCGGGGGCGGAGATACGCAGTATTTT.

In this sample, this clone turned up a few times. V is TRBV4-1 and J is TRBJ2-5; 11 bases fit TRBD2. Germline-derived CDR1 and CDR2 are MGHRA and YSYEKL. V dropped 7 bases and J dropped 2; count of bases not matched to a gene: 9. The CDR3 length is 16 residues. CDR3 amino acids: CASNQGLAGGQETQYF. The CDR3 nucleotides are TGCGCCAGCAACCAGGGGTTAGCGGGGGGGCAAGAGACCCAGTACTTC.

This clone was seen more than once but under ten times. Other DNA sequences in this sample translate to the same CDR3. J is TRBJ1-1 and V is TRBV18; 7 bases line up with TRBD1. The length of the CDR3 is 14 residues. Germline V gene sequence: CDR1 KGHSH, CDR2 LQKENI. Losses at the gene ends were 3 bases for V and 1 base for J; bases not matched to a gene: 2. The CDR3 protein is CASSPDRANTEAFF. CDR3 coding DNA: TGTGCCAGCTCACCCGACAGGGCGAACACTGAAGCTTTCTTT.

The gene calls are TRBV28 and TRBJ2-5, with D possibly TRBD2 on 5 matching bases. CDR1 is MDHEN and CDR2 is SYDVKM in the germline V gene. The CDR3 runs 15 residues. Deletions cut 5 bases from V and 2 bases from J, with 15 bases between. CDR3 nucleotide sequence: TGTGCCAGCAGTCCCCAGTCCGGGAAACAAGAGACCCAGTACTTC. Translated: CASSPQSGKQETQYF.

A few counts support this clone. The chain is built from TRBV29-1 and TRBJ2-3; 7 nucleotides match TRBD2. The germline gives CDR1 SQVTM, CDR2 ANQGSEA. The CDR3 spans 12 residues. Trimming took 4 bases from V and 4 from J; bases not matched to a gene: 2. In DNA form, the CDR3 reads TGCAGCGTTGCAGCGGGGTCAGATACGCAGTATTTT. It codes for CSVAAGSDTQYF.

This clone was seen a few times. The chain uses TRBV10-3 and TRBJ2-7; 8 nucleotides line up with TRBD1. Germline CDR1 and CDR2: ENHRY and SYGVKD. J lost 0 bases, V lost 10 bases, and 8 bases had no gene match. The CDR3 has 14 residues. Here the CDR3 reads CATSMGQDSYEQYF. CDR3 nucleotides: TGTGCCACCTCAATGGGACAGGACTCCTACGAGCAGTACTTC.

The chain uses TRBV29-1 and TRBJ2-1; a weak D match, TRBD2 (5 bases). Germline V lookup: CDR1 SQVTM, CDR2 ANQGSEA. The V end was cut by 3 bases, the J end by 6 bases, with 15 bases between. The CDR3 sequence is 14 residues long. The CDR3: CSVDRLAGRNEQFF. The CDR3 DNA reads TGCAGCGTTGACCGGCTCGCGGGCCGCAATGAGCAGTTCTTC.

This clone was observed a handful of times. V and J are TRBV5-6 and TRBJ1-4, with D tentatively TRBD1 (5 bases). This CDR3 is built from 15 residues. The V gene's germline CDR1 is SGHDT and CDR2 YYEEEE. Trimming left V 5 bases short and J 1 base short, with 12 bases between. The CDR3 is CASSSGSRTNEKLFF. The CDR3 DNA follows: TGTGCCAGCAGTTCAGGGTCCCGAACTAATGAAAAACTGTTTTTT.

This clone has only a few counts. The CDR3 protein is CASSFGVEKGQYF. CDR3 DNA sequence: TGTGCCAGCAGTTTTGGGGTTGAAAAGGGGCAGTATTTT. The chain has TRBV28 and TRBJ2-3; no definite D call. CDR3 length: 13 residues. CDR1 and CDR2 from the germline V gene are MDHEN and SYDVKM. V lost 3 bases and J lost 11, with 15 bases in between.

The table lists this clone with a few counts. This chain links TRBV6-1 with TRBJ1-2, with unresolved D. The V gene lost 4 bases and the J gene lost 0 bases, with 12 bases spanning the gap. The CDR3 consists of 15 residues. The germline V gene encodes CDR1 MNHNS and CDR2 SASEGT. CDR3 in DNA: TGTGCCAGCAGTGGCCGCGGGAGATCTAACTATGGCTACACCTTC. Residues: CASSGRGRSNYGYTF.

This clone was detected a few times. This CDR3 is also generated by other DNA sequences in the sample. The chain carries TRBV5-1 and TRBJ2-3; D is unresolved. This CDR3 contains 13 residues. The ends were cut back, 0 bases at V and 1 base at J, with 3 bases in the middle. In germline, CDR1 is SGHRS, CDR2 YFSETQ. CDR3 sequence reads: CASSLEGTDTQYF. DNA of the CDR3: TGCGCCAGCAGCTTGGAGGGCACAGATACGCAGTATTTT.

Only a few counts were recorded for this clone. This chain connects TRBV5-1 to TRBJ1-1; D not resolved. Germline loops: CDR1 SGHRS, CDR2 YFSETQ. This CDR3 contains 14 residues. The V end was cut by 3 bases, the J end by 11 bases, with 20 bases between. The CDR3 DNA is TGCGCCAGCAGCTCGACTTTGGAGGCGAGTTTGGCTTTCTTT. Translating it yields CASSSTLEASLAFF.

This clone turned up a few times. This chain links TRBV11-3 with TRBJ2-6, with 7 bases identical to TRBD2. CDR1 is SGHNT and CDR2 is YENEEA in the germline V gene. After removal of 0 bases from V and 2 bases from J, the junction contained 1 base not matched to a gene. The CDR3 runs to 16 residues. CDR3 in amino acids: CASSLDAGAGANVLTF. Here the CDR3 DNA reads TGTGCCAGCAGCTTAGACGCGGGAGCTGGGGCCAACGTCCTGACTTTC.

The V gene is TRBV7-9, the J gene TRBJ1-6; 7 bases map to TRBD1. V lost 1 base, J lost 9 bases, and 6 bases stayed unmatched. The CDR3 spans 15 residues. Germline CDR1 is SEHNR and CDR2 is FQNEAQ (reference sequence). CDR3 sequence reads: CASSLETGRGSPLHF. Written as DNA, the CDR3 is TGTGCCAGCAGCTTAGAGACAGGGAGGGGTTCACCCCTCCACTTT.

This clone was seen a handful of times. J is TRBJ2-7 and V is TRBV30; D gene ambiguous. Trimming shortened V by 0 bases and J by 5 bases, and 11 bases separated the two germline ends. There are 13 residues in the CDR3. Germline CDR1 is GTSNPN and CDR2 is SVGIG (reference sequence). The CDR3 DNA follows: TGTGCCTGGAGTGTCTCCTCTGCGGACGAGCAGTACTTC. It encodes CAWSVSSADEQYF.

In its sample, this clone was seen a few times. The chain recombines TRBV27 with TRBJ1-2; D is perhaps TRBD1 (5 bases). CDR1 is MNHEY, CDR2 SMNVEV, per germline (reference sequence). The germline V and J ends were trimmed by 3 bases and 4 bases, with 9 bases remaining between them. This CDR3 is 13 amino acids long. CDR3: CASSFGGSYGYTF. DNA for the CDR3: TGTGCCAGCAGTTTTGGGGGAAGCTATGGCTACACCTTC.

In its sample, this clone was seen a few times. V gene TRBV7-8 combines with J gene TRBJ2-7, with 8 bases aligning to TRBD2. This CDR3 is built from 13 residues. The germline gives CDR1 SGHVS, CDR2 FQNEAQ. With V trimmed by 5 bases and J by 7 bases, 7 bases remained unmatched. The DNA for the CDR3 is TGTGCCAGCAGCGAACGGGGGGGCCGGGAGCAGTACTTC. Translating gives CASSERGGREQYF.

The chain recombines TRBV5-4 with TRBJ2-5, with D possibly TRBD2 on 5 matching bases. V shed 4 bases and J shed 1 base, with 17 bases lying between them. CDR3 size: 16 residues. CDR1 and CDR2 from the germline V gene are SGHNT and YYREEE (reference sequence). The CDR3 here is CASSPGFSTIQETQYF. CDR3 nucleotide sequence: TGTGCCAGCAGCCCGGGGTTCTCAACCATCCAAGAGACCCAGTACTTC.

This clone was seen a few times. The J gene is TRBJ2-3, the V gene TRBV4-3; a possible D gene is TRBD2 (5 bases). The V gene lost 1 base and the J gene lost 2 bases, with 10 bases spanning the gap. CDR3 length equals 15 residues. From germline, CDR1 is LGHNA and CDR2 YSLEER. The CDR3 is CASSQASGSTDTQYF. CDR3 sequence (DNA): TGCGCCAGCAGCCAAGCGAGCGGATCCACAGATACGCAGTATTTT.

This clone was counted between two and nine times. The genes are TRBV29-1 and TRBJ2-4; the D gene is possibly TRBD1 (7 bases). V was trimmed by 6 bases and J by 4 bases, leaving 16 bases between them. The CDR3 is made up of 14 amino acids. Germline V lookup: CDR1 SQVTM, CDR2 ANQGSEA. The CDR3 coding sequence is TGCAGCGTATTCACGGCGGGACAGAAAAACATTCAGTACTTC. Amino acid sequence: CSVFTAGQKNIQYF.

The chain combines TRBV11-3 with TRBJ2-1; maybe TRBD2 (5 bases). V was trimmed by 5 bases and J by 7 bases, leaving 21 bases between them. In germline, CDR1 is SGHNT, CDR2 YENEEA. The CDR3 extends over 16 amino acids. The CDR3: CASSLTGSVLKNEQFF. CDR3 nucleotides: TGTGCCAGCAGCCTCACGGGATCCGTATTGAAGAATGAGCAGTTCTTC.

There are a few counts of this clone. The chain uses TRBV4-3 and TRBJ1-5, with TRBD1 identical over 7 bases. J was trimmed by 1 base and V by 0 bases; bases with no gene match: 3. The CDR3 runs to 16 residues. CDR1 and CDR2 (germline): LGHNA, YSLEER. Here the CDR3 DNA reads TGCGCCAGCAGCCAAGATTACAGGGGCAGCAATCAGCCCCAGCATTTT. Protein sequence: CASSQDYRGSNQPQHF.

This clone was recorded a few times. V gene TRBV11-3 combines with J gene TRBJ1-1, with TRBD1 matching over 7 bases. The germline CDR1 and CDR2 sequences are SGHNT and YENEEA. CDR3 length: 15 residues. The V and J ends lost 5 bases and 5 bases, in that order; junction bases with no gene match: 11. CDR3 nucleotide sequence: TGTGCCAGCAGCCCAGGGACAGCCGTTTGGACTGAAGCTTTCTTT. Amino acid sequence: CASSPGTAVWTEAFF.

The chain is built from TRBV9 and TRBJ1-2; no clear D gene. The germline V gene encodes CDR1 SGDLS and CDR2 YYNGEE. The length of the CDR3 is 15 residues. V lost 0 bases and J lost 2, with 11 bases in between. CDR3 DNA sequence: TGTGCCAGCAGCGTAGAAGGGCAGGCGAACTATGGCTACACCTTC. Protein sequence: CASSVEGQANYGYTF.

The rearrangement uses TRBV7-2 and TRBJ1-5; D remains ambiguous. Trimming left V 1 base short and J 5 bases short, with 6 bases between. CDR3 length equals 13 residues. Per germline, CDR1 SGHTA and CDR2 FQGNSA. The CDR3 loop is CASSLEWDQPQHF. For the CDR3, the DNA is TGTGCCAGCAGCTTAGAATGGGATCAGCCCCAGCATTTT.

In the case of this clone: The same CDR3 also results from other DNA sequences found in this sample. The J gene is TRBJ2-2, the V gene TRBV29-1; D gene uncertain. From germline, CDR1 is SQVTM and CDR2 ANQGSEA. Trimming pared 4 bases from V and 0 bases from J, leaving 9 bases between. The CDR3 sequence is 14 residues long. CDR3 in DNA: TGCAGCGTTGTAGGGCAGGCGAACACCGGGGAGCTGTTTTTT. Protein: CSVVGQANTGELFF.

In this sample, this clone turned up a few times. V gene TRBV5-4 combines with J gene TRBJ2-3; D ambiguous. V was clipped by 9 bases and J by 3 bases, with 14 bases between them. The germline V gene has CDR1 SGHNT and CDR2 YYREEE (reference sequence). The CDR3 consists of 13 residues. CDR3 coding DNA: TGTGCCACGACAAGGACGGCGACAGATACGCAGTATTTT. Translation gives CATTRTATDTQYF.

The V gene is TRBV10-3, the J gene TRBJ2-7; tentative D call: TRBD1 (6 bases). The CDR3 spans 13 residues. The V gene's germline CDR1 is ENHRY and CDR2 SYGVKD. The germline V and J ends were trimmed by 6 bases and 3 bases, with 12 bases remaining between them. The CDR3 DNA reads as TGTGCCATCAGCGCTACAGGGAGCTACGAGCAGTACTTC. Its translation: CAISATGSYEQYF.

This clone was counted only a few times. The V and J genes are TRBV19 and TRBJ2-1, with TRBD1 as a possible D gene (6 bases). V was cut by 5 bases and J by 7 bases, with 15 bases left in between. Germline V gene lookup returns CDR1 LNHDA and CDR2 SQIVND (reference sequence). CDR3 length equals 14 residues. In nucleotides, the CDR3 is TGTGCCAGTAGTGAGGGGGATACGTGGAATGAGCAGTTCTTC. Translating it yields CASSEGDTWNEQFF. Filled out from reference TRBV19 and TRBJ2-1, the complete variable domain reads DGGITQSPKYLFRKEGQNVTLSCEQNLNHDAMYWYRQDPGQGLRLIYYSQIVNDFQKGDIAEGYSVSREKKESFPLTVTSAQKNPTAFYLCASSEGDTWNEQFFGPGTRLTVL.

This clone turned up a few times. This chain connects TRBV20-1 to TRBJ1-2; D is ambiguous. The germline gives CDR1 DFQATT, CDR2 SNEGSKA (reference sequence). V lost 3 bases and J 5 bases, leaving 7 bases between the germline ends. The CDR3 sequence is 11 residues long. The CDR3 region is CSASGVYGYTF. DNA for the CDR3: TGCAGTGCTAGCGGGGTTTATGGCTACACCTTC.

The CDR3 here is CASSLIRAGELFF. Here the CDR3 DNA reads TGTGCCAGCAGTTTGATCAGGGCCGGGGAGCTGTTTTTT. The rearrangement links TRBV28 to TRBJ2-2; tentative D call: TRBD1 (5 bases). Germline V gene lookup returns CDR1 MDHEN and CDR2 SYDVKM. Deletions cut 3 bases from V and 6 bases from J, with 8 bases between. The CDR3 spans 13 residues.